This T cell receptor (beta chain) was identified during a study of blood T cell repertoires in COVID-19 (dated by TCRdb to 2018 to 2020). For the wider study: Samples covering the acute and convalescent phases of COVID-19 were provided by collaborators in the United States, Italy and Spain. The material from the prospective study consisted of cDNA or gDNA derived from T cells, B-cell-depleted T cells, or PBMCs. The dataset comprised deeply sampled blood TCRbeta repertoires from subjects exposed to, actively infected with, or recovered from COVID-19. The repertoires were released in a freely available public database meant as a resource for research on the immune response to SARS-CoV-2. Samples came from the ongoing ImmuneRACE study (first 160 participants) plus 1,254 subjects from 6 global collaborators. The sample metadata nearly always contained a de-identified subject ID, COVID-19 status, age in years and sex. Where available, HLA class I and class II types were taken from metadata supplied by the sample provider and were not determined by assay-based typing. What the study reported, not specific to this receptor: The amount of clinical and demographic metadata varied by source and participant and was provided uncurated.

Concerning this clone: What this receptor recognizes is not known. No much larger clone exists at a distance of one base, and base qualities are not known.

TCRbeta CDR3 regions were amplified from genomic DNA by means of the immunoSEQ Assay, a bias-controlled multiplex PCR. On the study's bioinformatics: The number of nucleated cells in each sample was estimated by amplification of reference gene primers within the assay. To quantify the absolute abundance of each unique TCRbeta CDR3 rearrangement, sequence reads were collapsed and filtered. Productive Simpson clonality was computed per sample as the square root of Simpson's diversity index over productive rearrangements. The clones in this table, taken by TCRdb from immuneACCESS, are in-frame only. Not every clone is retained; where verified, under half of the shortfall comes from an unresolved V gene, and the cause of the rest is unknown. V and J calls plus clone size are reproduced from that table; the DNA served to infer D and trimming. Across this sample there are 70,000 to 95,000 clones, with more than 70% seen only once. The ten top clones hold approximately 4.8% of the sample.

Collaborating institutions collected whole blood in K2EDTA tubes following their own protocols. For TCRbeta analysis, collaborators shipped samples in one of three forms: frozen whole blood, isolated PBMCs, or DNA extracted from either of those sample types. What was sequenced was peripheral blood. The clonotype comes from a woman of 80 years or more with active COVID-19.

The CDR3 region reads CASSPLAGSYNEQFF. The bases are TGTGCCAGCTCACCACTAGCGGGCTCCTACAATGAGCAGTTCTTC. The rearrangement combines TRBV18 with TRBJ2-1; the central 7 bases match TRBD2. The CDR3 has 15 amino acids, counting the end cysteine and phenylalanine. Of the read, only the CDR3 DNA is kept; its 45 bases are in frame from base 1. Trimming removed 1 base from V and 0 bases from J; the gene matches leave 0 bases unexplained. CDR1 and CDR2 (KGHSH, LQKENI) derive from the germline V gene.